Listed below are T cell receptor beta chains from one sample, sequenced in a study of naive and memory T cell subsets. TCRdb analysed the 5' RACE reads with MiXCR anew, one entry per CDR3 protein. Among about 32,000 distinct CDR3 sequences listed, approximately 16% were seen once. The receptors were sampled from a female donor in good health. CDR3s include the opening cysteine and the closing phenylalanine or tryptophan. D genes are given only for firm matches. Only some rows state a clone size, as once, few, many or a class for expanded clones.

CDR3: CASSSGGGAGNTQYF
size: .
J: TRBJ2-3
V: TRBV7-3
D: TRBD2

CDR3: CASSDSGNQPQHF
size: .
J: TRBJ1-5
V: TRBV6-2/TRBV6-3
D: .

CDR3: CAISDPTRVEVAARF
size: few
J: TRBJ1-1
V: TRBV10-3
D: .

CDR3: CASSPADRPSGGYTF
size: few
J: TRBJ1-2
V: TRBV6-5
D: TRBD1

CDR3: CASSAPLGQIKQPQHF
size: medium-sized
J: TRBJ1-5
V: TRBV18
D: TRBD1

CDR3: CASSVHRYTEAFF
size: .
J: TRBJ1-1
V: TRBV7-2
D: .

CDR3: CASSPDNFANYGYTF
size: .
J: TRBJ1-2
V: TRBV5-5
D: .

CDR3: CASSPIQTATNEKLFF
size: many
J: TRBJ1-4
V: TRBV18
D: .

CDR3: CATNIWTSGNEQFF
size: many
J: TRBJ2-1
V: TRBV7-2
D: TRBD2

CDR3: CSALGGGVNSPLHF
size: .
J: TRBJ1-6
V: TRBV20-1
D: .

CDR3: CASSLGGARYEQYF
size: medium-sized
J: TRBJ2-7
V: TRBV11-2
D: .

CDR3: CASSPDRVPYNEQFF
size: many
J: TRBJ2-1
V: TRBV7-9
D: TRBD1

CDR3: CASQGQSYNEQFF
size: medium-sized
J: TRBJ2-1
V: TRBV12-3/TRBV12-4
D: TRBD1

CDR3: CASSDIIQNEAFF
size: many
J: TRBJ1-1
V: TRBV11-2
D: .

CDR3: CATSRASHHRGWTDNEQFF
size: few
J: TRBJ2-1
V: TRBV15
D: TRBD1

CDR3: CASSSLAGSTDTQYF
size: .
J: TRBJ2-3
V: TRBV7-9
D: TRBD2

CDR3: CASSYGGDSSYNSPLHF
size: many
J: TRBJ1-6
V: TRBV6-5
D: TRBD1

CDR3: CASRGTGTGHTIYF
size: .
J: TRBJ1-3
V: TRBV6-5
D: .

CDR3: CASNGQGEEQYF
size: .
J: TRBJ2-7
V: TRBV6-1
D: TRBD1

CDR3: CSARTSRTPGELFF
size: .
J: TRBJ2-2
V: TRBV20-1
D: TRBD2

CDR3: CASRSKTSGGETQYF
size: few
J: TRBJ2-5
V: TRBV7-6
D: TRBD2

CDR3: CASSYGGSTPDTQYF
size: many
J: TRBJ2-3
V: TRBV6-5
D: .

CDR3: CSARDPGGLGKNIQYF
size: many
J: TRBJ2-4
V: TRBV20-1
D: TRBD1

CDR3: CAISPDSYEQYF
size: many
J: TRBJ2-7
V: TRBV10-3
D: .

CDR3: CASSSGLAGVTQYF
size: medium-sized
J: TRBJ2-5
V: TRBV7-7
D: TRBD2

CDR3: CASSYSNRKVVKGAYGYTF
size: few
J: TRBJ1-2
V: TRBV6-5
D: .

CDR3: CAISDGLAGGYTGELFF
size: .
J: TRBJ2-2
V: TRBV10-3
D: TRBD2

CDR3: CSASGPEKLFF
size: .
J: TRBJ1-4
V: TRBV20-1
D: .

CDR3: CSAPTGSYGYTF
size: many
J: TRBJ1-2
V: TRBV29-1
D: TRBD1

CDR3: CSAPEVYNEQFF
size: medium-sized
J: TRBJ2-1
V: TRBV20-1
D: .

CDR3: CASSLAREGATGGAFF
size: many
J: TRBJ1-1
V: TRBV5-1
D: TRBD1